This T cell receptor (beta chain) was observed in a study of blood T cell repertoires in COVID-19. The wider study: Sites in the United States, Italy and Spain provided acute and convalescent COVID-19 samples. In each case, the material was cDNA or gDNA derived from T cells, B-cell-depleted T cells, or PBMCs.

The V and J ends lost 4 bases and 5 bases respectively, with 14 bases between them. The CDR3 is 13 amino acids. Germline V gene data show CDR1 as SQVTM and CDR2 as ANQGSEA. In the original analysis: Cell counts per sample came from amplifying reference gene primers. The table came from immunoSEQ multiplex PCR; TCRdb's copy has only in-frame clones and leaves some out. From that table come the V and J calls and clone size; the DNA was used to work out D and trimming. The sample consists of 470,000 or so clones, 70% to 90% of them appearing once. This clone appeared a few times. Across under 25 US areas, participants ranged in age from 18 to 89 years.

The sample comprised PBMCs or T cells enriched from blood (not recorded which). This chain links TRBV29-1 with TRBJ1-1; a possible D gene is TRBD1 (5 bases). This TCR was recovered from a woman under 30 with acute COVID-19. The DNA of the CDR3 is TGCAGCGTTGCCCGGGGGGGGGAGACTGAAGCTTTCTTT. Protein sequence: CSVARGGETEAFF. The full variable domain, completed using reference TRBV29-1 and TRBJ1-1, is SAVISQKPSRDICQRGTSLTIQCQVDSQVTMMFWYRQQPGQSLTLIATANQGSEATYESGFVIDKFPISRPNLTFSTLTVSNMSPEDSSIYLCSVARGGETEAFFGQGTRLTVV.